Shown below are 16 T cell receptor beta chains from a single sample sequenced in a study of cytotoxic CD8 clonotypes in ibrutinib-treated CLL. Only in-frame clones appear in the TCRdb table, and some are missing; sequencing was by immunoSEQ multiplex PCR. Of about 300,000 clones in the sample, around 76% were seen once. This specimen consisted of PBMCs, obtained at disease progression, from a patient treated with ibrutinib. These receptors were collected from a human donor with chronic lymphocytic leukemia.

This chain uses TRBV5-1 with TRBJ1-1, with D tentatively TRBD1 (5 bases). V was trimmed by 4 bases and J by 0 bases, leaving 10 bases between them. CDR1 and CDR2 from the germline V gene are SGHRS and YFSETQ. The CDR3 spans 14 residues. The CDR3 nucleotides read TGCGCCAGCAGCCGAGGGACGGTGAACACTGAAGCTTTCTTT. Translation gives CASSRGTVNTEAFF. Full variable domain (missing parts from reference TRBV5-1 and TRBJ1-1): KAGVTQTPRYLIKTRGQQVTLSCSPISGHRSVSWYQQTPGQGLQFLFEYFSETQRNKGNFPGRFSGRQFSNSRSEMNVSTLELGDSALYLCASSRGTVNTEAFFGQGTRLTVV.

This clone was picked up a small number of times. The CDR3 DNA sequence: TGTGCCAGCAGCCTCAGGACGGACTACGAGCAGTACTTC. This codes for CASSLRTDYEQYF. The J gene is TRBJ2-7, the V gene TRBV7-2; D is ambiguous. The CDR3 runs to 13 residues. In germline, CDR1 is SGHTA, CDR2 FQGNSA. Trimming took 5 bases from V and 3 from J, leaving 11 bases between them.

CDR3 region: CASSATSYEQYF. The CDR3 DNA reads as TGTGCCAGCAGCGCCACAAGCTACGAGCAGTACTTC. The J gene is TRBJ2-7, the V gene TRBV7-2, with no clear D. Trimming shortened V by 5 bases and J by 3 bases, and 8 bases separated the two germline ends. CDR1 and CDR2 (germline): SGHTA, FQGNSA. The CDR3 has 12 residues.

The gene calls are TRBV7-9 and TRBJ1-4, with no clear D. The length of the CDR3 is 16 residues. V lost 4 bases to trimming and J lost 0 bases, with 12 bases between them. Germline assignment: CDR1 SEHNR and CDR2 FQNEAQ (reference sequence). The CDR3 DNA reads TGTGCCAGCAGCTCGGGTCAGGTCGCAACTAATGAAAAACTGTTTTTT. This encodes CASSSGQVATNEKLFF.

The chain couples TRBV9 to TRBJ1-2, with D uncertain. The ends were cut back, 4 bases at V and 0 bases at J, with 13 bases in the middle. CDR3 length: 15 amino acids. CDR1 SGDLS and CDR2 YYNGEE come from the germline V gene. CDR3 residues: CASSPRPRSNYGYTF. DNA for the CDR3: TGTGCCAGCAGCCCACGGCCGCGATCTAACTATGGCTACACCTTC.

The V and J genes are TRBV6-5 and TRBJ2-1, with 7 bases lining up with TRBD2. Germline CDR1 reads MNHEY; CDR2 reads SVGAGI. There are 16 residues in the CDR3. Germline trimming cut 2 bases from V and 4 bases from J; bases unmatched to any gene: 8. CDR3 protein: CASSYRLARGYNEQFF. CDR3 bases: TGTGCCAGCAGTTACCGACTAGCCCGCGGGTACAATGAGCAGTTCTTC.

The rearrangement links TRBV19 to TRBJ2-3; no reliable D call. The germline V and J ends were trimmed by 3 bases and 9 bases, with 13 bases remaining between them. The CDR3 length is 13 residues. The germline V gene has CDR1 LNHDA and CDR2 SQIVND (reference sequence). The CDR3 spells CASSIGWAATQYF. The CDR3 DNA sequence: TGTGCCAGTAGTATTGGTTGGGCGGCGACGCAGTATTTT.

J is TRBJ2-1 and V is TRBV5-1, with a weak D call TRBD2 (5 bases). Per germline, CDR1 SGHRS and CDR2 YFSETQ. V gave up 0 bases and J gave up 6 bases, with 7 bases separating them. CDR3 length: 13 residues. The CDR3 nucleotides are TGCGCCAGCAGCTTGGCCCGGGGCAATGAGCAGTTCTTC. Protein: CASSLARGNEQFF.

The CDR3 nucleotides are TGTGCCAGCTCACCTTGGGACAGGGAGGGCCCAGATACGCAGTATTTT. Amino acids: CASSPWDREGPDTQYF. The V gene is TRBV18, the J gene TRBJ2-3, with TRBD1 identical over 9 bases. J was trimmed by 4 bases and V by 3 bases; bases with no gene match: 8. CDR3 size: 16 residues. CDR1 is KGHSH, CDR2 LQKENI, per germline.

CDR3 sequence (DNA): TGTGCCAGTAGTTCTGGGCCGAACACTGAAGCTTTCTTT. Protein product: CASSSGPNTEAFF. The chain combines TRBV19 with TRBJ1-1; D remains unclear. Germline V gene data show CDR1 as LNHDA and CDR2 as SQIVND (reference sequence). The V end was cut by 5 bases, the J end by 1 base, with 8 bases between. The CDR3 runs 13 residues.

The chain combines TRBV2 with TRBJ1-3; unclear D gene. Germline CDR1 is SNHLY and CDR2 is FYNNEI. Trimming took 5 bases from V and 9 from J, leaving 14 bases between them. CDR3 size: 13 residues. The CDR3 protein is CASSWTAERTIYF. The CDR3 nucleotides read TGTGCCAGCAGTTGGACGGCCGAACGCACCATATATTTT.

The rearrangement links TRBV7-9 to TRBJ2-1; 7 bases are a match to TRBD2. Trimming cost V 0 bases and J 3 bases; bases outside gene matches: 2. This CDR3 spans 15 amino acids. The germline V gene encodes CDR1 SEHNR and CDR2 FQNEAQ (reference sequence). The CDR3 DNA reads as TGTGCCAGCAGCTTAGCGGGGAGGGTCTACAATGAGCAGTTCTTC. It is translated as CASSLAGRVYNEQFF.

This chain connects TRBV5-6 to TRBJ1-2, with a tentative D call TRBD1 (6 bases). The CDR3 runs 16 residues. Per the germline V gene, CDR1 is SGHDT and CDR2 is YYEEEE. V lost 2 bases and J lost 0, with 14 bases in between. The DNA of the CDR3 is TGTGCCAGCAGCTTAGCCTCCGGACAGACTAACTATGGCTACACCTTC. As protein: CASSLASGQTNYGYTF.

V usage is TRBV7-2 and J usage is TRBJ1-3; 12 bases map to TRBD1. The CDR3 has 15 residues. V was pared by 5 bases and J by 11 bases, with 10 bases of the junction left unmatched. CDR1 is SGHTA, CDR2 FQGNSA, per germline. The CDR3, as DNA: TGTGCCAGCAGCGTACCCCGGGACAGGGGGCTCCCCATATATTTT. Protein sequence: CASSVPRDRGLPIYF.

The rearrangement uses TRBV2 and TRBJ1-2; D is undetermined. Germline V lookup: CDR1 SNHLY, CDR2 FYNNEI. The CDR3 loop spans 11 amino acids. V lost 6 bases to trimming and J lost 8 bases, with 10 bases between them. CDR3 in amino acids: CASSLSGGYTF. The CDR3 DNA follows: TGTGCCAGCAGCCTTAGTGGGGGCTACACCTTC.

The CDR3 loop reads CASSPQIGGPVSYNEQFF. CDR3 nucleotides: TGTGCCAGCAGCCCCCAGATAGGGGGCCCCGTCTCCTACAATGAGCAGTTCTTC. J is TRBJ2-1 and V is TRBV9; 7 nucleotides align to TRBD1. CDR1 is SGDLS and CDR2 is YYNGEE in the germline V gene. The CDR3 sequence is 18 residues long. V lost 4 bases to trimming and J lost 0 bases; unmatched junction nucleotides: 13.